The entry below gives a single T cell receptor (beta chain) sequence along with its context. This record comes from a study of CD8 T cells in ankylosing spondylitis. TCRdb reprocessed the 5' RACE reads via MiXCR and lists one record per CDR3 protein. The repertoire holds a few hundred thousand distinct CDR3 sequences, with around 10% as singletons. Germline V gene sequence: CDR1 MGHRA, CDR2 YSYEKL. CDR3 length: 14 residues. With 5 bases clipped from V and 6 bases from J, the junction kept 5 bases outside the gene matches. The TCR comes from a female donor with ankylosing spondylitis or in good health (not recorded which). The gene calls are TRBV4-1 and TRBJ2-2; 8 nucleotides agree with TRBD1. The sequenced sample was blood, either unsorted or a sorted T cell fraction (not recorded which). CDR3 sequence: CASSSGQGPGELFF. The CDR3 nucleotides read TGCGCCAGCAGCTCAGGACAGGGTCCCGGGGAGCTGTTTTTT.